A single sample is the source of the 8 T cell receptor beta chains below, sequenced in a study of blood T cell repertoires in COVID-19. Sequencing used immunoSEQ multiplex PCR; TCRdb keeps in-frame clones, though not all of them. This sample has about 100,000 clones, with about 88% found just once. Source material: peripheral blood. The receptors stem from a man aged 80 or over with acute or convalescent COVID-19.

The sample holds one count of this clone. The CDR3 bases are TGTGCCAGCAGCTTTTGGACAGGGAGAGAGACCCAGTACTTC. It specifies CASSFWTGRETQYF. This chain connects TRBV7-8 to TRBJ2-5; TRBD1 agrees at 8 bases. The CDR3 is 14 amino acids. The V gene end was trimmed by 3 bases and the J gene end by 4 bases; junction bases not matched to a gene: 4. Germline V CDR1 and CDR2: SGHVS, FQNEAQ.

Points on this clone: At one end the junction does not follow the germline gene, possibly because of a read error. The genes are TRBV12-3 or TRBV12-4 and TRBJ1-4; no reliable D call. The CDR3 consists of 13 residues. The chain's CDR3 is CACSIKFGEKLFF. CDR3 coding DNA: TGTGCCTGCAGCATCAAGTTCGGTGAAAAACTGTTTTTT.

The chain is built from TRBV28 and TRBJ2-2, with a weak D call TRBD2 (6 bases). Looked up from germline, CDR1 is MDHEN and CDR2 is SYDVKM. Trimming cost V 8 bases and J 6 bases, with 22 bases left between them. The CDR3 spans 16 residues. This chain's CDR3 is CASSPGGVRLAGELFF. CDR3 DNA sequence: TGTGCCAGCTCCCCCGGCGGGGTTCGTTTGGCCGGGGAGCTGTTTTTT.

The chain uses TRBV28 and TRBJ1-4; no definite D call. The CDR3 runs to 12 residues. Germline V gives CDR1 MDHEN, CDR2 SYDVKM. Trimming shortened V by 4 bases and J by 10 bases, and 10 bases separated the two germline ends. Here the CDR3 DNA reads TGTGCCAGCAGTTACGGGAATCTAAAACTGTTTTTT. It encodes CASSYGNLKLFF.

The chain couples TRBV4-3 to TRBJ2-1; 7 bases line up with TRBD1. Per germline, CDR1 LGHNA and CDR2 YSLEER. The CDR3 runs to 15 residues. J gave up 0 bases and V 3 bases, and 2 bases lay outside the gene matches. CDR3 DNA sequence: TGCGCCAGCAGCCAGACAGGGTTCTCCTACAATGAGCAGTTCTTC. It encodes CASSQTGFSYNEQFF.

This clone has just one count. The rearrangement joins TRBV7-9 to TRBJ1-6; no definite D call. Deletions cut 6 bases from V and 10 bases from J, with 10 bases between. In germline, CDR1 is SEHNR, CDR2 FQNEAQ (reference sequence). The CDR3 totals 12 residues. The CDR3 protein is CASSREASPLHF. CDR3 DNA sequence: TGTGCCAGCAGTCGCGAGGCCTCACCCCTCCACTTT.

The chain is built from TRBV6-6 and TRBJ2-7, with TRBD1 as a possible D gene (5 bases). Looked up from germline, CDR1 is MNHNY and CDR2 is SVGAGI (reference sequence). V lost 9 bases and J 0 bases, leaving 9 bases between the germline ends. This CDR3 is built from 12 residues. CDR3 DNA sequence: TGTGCCAGTTCAGGGTCCTCCTACGAGCAGTACTTC. Its protein is CASSGSSYEQYF.

This chain links TRBV23-1 with TRBJ2-1; 8 nucleotides agree with TRBD1. Being an ORF, TRBV23-1 has a function that is uncertain. This CDR3 contains 14 residues. The J segment lost 9 bases and the V segment lost 7 bases, leaving 11 bases of the junction unmatched. The CDR3 nucleotides are TGCGCCAGCATGGCCACAGGGGGGACAGGTGAGCAGTTCTTC. Translation: CASMATGGTGEQFF.